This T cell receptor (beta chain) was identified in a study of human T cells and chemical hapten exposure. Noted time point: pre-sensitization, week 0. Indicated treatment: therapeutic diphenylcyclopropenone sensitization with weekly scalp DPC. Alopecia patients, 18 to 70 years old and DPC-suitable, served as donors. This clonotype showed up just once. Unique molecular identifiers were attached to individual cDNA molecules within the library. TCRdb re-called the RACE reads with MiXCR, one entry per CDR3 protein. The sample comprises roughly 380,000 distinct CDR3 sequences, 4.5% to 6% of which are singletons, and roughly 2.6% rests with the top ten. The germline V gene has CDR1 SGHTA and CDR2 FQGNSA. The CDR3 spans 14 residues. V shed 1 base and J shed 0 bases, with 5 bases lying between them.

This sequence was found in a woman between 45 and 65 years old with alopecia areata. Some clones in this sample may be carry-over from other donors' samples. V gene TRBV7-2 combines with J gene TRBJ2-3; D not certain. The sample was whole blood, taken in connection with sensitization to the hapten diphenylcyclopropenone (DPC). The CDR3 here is CASSLDASTDTQYF. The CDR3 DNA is TGTGCCAGCAGCTTAGACGCAAGCACAGATACGCAGTATTTT.